This T cell receptor (beta chain) was sequenced for a study of blood T cell repertoires in COVID-19. The assay was immunoSEQ multiplex PCR, and TCRdb's table has in-frame clones only and misses some. The sample consists of hundreds of thousands of clones, around 80% of them appearing once. Trimming stripped 5 bases from V and 0 bases from J, with 5 bases between. Looked up from germline, CDR1 is SGHAT and CDR2 is FQNNGV. This CDR3 contains 13 residues. Seattle participants joined during active infection and were tracked over time. V gene TRBV11-2 combines with J gene TRBJ1-3; D unclear. The sample taken for sequencing was peripheral blood. The source is a woman in her twenties or thirties with COVID-19, enrolled during active disease. Here the CDR3 DNA reads TGTGCCAGCAGCCAATTCTCTGGAAACACCATATATTTT. This gives the protein CASSQFSGNTIYF.